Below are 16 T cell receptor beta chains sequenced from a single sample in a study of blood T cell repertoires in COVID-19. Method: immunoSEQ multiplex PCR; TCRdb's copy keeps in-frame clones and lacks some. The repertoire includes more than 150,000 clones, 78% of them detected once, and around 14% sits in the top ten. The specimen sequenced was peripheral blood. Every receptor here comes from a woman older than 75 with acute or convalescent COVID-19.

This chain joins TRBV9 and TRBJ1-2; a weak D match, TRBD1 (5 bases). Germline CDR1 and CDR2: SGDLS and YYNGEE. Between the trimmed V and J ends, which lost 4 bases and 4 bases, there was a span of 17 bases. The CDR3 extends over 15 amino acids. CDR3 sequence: CASSLYEAGGYGYTF. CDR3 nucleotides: TGTGCCAGCAGCCTTTATGAAGCCGGGGGCTATGGCTACACCTTC.

CDR3 sequence (DNA): TGCGCCAGCAGCCAAGATCCGACCGCTACGGGCTACGAGCAGTACTTC. Translated, it gives CASSQDPTATGYEQYF. The chain employs TRBV4-1 and TRBJ2-7; no firm D call. The CDR3 loop spans 16 amino acids. The germline V gene encodes CDR1 MGHRA and CDR2 YSYEKL. Trimming took 0 bases from V and 3 from J, leaving 15 bases between them.

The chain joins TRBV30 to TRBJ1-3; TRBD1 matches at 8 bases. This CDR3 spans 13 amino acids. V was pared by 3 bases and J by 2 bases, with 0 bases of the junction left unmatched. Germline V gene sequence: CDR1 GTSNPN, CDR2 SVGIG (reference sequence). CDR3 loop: CAWRQGAGNTIYF. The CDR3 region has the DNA TGTGCCTGGAGACAGGGGGCTGGAAACACCATATATTTT. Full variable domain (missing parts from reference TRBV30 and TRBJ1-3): SQTIHQWPATLVQPVGSPLSLECTVEGTSNPNLYWYRQAAGRGLQLLFYSVGIGQISSEVPQNLSASRPQDRQFILSSKKLLLSDSGFYLCAWRQGAGNTIYFGEGSWLTVV.

The DNA of the CDR3 is TGTGCCAGTAGTAGAGGAGCCTACTTTAACCTCAATCAGCCCCAGCATTTT. This encodes CASSRGAYFNLNQPQHF. V and J are TRBV19 and TRBJ1-5; no definite D call. The CDR3 contains 17 residues. V was cut by 4 bases and J by 3 bases, with 19 bases left in between. CDR1 and CDR2 (germline): LNHDA, SQIVND (reference sequence).

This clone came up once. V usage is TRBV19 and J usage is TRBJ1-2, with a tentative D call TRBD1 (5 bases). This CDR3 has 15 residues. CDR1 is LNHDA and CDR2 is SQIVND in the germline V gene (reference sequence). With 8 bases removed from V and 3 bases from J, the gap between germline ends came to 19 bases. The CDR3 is CASLSQVGLYYGYTF. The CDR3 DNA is TGTGCCAGTCTATCTCAGGTGGGGCTCTACTATGGCTACACCTTC.

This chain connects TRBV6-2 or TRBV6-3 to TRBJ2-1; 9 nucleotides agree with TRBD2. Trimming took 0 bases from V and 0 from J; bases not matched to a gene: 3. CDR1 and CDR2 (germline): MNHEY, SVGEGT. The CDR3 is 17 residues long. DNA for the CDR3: TGTGCCAGCAGTTACTCGAGCGGGAGGCTCTCCTACAATGAGCAGTTCTTC. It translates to CASSYSSGRLSYNEQFF.

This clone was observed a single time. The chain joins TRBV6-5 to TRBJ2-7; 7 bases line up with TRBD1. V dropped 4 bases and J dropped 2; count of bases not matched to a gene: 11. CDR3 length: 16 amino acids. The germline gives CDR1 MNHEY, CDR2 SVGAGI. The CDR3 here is CASSWKGASLAYEQYF. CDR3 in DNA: TGTGCCAGCAGTTGGAAGGGGGCGAGCCTCGCCTACGAGCAGTACTTC.

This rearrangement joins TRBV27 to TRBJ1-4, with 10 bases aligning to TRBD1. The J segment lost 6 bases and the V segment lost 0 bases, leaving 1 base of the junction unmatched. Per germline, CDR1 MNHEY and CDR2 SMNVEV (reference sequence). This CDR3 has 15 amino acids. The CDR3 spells CASSLSGTGDEKLFF. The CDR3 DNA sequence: TGTGCCAGCAGTTTATCCGGGACAGGGGATGAAAAACTGTTTTTT.

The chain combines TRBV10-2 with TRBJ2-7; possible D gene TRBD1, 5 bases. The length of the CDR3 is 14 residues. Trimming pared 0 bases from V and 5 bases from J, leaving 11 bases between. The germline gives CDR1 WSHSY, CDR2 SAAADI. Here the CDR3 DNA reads TGCGCCAGCAGTGAGTCCCAGGGATTGAACGAGCAGTACTTC. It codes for CASSESQGLNEQYF.

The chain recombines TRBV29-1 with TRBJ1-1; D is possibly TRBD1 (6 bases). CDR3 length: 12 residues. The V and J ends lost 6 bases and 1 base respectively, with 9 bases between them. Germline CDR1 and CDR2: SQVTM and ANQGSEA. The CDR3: CSVGHSNTEAFF. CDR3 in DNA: TGCAGCGTGGGACACTCGAACACTGAAGCTTTCTTT.

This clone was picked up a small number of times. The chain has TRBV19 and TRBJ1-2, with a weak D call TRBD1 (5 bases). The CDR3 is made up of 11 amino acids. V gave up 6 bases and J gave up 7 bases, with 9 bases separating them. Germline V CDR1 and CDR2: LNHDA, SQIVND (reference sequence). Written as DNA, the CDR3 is TGTGCCAGTAGCCTCAGGGCTGGCTACACCTTC. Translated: CASSLRAGYTF.

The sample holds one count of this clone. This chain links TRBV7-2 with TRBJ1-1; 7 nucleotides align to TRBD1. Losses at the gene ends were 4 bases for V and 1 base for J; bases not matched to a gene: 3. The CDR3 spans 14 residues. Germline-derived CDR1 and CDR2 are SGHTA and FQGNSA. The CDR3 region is CASSSYRGNTEAFF. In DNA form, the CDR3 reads TGTGCCAGCAGCTCCTACAGGGGGAACACTGAAGCTTTCTTT.

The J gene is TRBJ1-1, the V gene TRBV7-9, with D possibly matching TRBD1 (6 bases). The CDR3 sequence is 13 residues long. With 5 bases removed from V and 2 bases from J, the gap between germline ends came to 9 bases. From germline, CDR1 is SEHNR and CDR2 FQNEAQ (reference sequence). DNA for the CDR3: TGTGCCAGCAGCGCGGACAGAAACACTGAAGCTTTCTTT. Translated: CASSADRNTEAFF.

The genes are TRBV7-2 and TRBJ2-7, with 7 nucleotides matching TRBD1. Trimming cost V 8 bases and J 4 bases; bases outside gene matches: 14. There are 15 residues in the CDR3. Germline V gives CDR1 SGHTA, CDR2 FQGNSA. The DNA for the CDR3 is TGTGCCAGCGGATCGAAGACAGGGACGGGGTACGAGCAGTACTTC. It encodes CASGSKTGTGYEQYF.

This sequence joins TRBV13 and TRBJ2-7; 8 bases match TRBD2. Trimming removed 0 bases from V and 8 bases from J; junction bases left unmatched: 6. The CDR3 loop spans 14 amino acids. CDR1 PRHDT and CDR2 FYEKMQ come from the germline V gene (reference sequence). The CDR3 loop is CASSLGPSGHQQYF. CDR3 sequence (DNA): TGTGCCAGCAGCTTAGGTCCTAGCGGGCACCAGCAGTACTTC.

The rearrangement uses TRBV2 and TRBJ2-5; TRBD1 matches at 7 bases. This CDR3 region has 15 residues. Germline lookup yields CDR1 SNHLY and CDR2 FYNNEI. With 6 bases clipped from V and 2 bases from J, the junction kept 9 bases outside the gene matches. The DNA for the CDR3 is TGTGCCAGCAGCCCTACCCAACAGGGGCAAGAGACCCAGTACTTC. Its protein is CASSPTQQGQETQYF.